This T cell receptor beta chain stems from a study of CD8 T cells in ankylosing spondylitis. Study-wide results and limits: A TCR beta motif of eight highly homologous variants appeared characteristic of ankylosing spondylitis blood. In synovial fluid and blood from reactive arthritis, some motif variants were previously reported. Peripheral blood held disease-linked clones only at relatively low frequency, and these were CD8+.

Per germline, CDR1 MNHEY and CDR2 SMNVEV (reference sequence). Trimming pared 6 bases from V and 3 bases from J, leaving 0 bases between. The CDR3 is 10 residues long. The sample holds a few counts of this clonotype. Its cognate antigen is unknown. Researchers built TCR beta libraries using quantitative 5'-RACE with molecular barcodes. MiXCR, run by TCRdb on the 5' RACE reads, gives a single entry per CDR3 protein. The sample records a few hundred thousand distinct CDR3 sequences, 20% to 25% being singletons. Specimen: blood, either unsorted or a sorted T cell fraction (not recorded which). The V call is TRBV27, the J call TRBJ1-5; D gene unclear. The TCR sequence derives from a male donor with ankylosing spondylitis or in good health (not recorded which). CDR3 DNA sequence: TGTGCCAGCAGCAATCAGCCCCAGCATTTT. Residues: CASSNQPQHF.